This TCR beta chain was recorded in a study of beta chain features in type 1 diabetes. Germline lookup yields CDR1 KGHSH and CDR2 LQKENI. The CDR3 sequence is 15 residues long. V gave up 0 bases and J gave up 3 bases, with 11 bases separating them. Investigators reverse transcribed all isolated RNA, so they sequenced expressed TCRB transcripts. Generated by immunoSEQ multiplex PCR, the TCRdb table keeps only in-frame clones and is missing some. This sample yields over 300,000 clones, of which 7% to 10% are seen a single time; more than 0.8% belongs to the top ten. Regarding the study as a whole: VDJ junctions in type 1 diabetes patients carried more deletions and fewer insertions. Across all four CD4+ subsets, people with type 1 diabetes showed modestly shorter TCRB CDR3s.

Purity (above 95%) was reached by all sorted populations. Remarks on this clone: Its antigen is unknown.

The V and J genes are TRBV18 and TRBJ1-2, with D possibly TRBD1 on 6 matching bases. The specimen sequenced was central memory CD4+ T cells from blood. The source of this sequence is a man younger than 45 with type 1 diabetes. CDR3 sequence reads: CASSPPNRDHYGYTF. Here the CDR3 DNA reads TGTGCCAGCTCACCACCGAACAGGGATCACTATGGCTACACCTTC. The whole variable domain, remainder taken from reference TRBV18 and TRBJ1-2, is NAGVMQNPRHLVRRRGQEARLRCSPMKGHSHVYWYRQLPEEGLKFMVYLQKENIIDESGMPKERFSAEFPKEGPSILRIQQVVRGDSAAYFCASSPPNRDHYGYTFGSGTRLTVV.